This T cell receptor beta chain was sequenced during a study of regulatory T cells in long-lasting Graves disease. The V end was cut by 4 bases, the J end by 3 bases, with 17 bases between. Germline loops: CDR1 SQVTM, CDR2 ANQGSEA. This CDR3 spans 15 amino acids. Through Arm-PCR of CDR3 regions and iRepertoire HTBI primers, TCR beta libraries were built. Each CDR3 protein is one row after TCRdb ran MiXCR on the multiplex PCR reads. The sample consists of 450,000 to 600,000 distinct CDR3 sequences, roughly 13% of them appearing once. Time point here: newly diagnosed GD, antithyroid drugs for less than 3 months. Making the TCR library involved RNA that had been extracted from PBMCs. The same data also went into a second study, on T cells in Graves' hyperthyroidism and ophthalmopathy.

This receptor was identified in a man aged 30 to 45 with Graves disease. The sample consisted of peripheral blood mononuclear cells (PBMCs), taken at new diagnosis, from a patient treated with antithyroid drugs. This sequence joins TRBV29-1 and TRBJ2-3; TRBD1 or TRBD2 may be the D gene (6 bases each). CDR3 in DNA: TGCAGCGTTGGGGGGGTAGGGGGAGGAACAGATACGCAGTATTTT. Translating it yields CSVGGVGGGTDTQYF.